The clone carrying this T cell receptor (beta chain) was counted many times. The data were obtained in a study of regulatory T cells in long-lasting Graves disease. For TCR beta, libraries came from iRepertoire HTBI primers and Arm-PCR of CDR3 regions. TCRdb used MiXCR to reprocess the multiplex PCR reads, holding one entry per CDR3 protein. The sample lists hundreds of thousands of distinct CDR3 sequences, more than 15% occurring once. Stated time point: newly diagnosed GD, antithyroid drugs for less than 3 months. PBMC-derived RNA was used for the TCR library. Germline values: CDR1 SGHAT, CDR2 FQNNGV. V was trimmed by 5 bases and J by 3 bases, leaving 14 bases between them. CDR3 length: 15 residues. This sample also appeared in a second study, on T cells in Graves' hyperthyroidism and ophthalmopathy. That study reports: HTBI primers drove first-round RT-PCR of the TCR CDR3.

This sequence was found in a man aged 18 to 29 with Graves disease. The chain employs TRBV11-2 and TRBJ1-5; D is possibly TRBD1 (5 bases). This material consisted of peripheral blood mononuclear cells (PBMCs), taken at new diagnosis, from a patient treated with antithyroid drugs. The CDR3 DNA reads as TGTGCCAGCAGCGGGGGGGAACTGGTCAATCAGCCCCAGCATTTT. Encoded protein: CASSGGELVNQPQHF.